This is a list of T cell receptor beta chains from one sample in a study of beta chain features in type 1 diabetes. Using immunoSEQ multiplex PCR, the repertoire was profiled, and TCRdb retains in-frame clones only, with some absent. Altogether some 220,000 clones are present, approximately 10% being singletons, with the ten largest covering approximately 1.5%. Sample: central memory CD4+ T cells from blood. All receptors derive from a man between 18 and 29 years old in good health. Each CDR3 is given with its conserved first and last residue. A D gene is named only where the DNA matches it firmly. Clone size appears in some rows only: once, few, many, or a class for an expanded clone.

v_gene	j_gene	abundance	d_gene	CDR3aa	CDR3nt
TRBV20-1	TRBJ2-7	few	NA	CSAWTRTAYF	TGCAGTGCTTGGACTCGGACAGCGTACTTC
TRBV7-9	TRBJ1-1	few	NA	CASSRYGEAFF	TGTGCCAGCAGTCGGTACGGTGAAGCTTTCTTT
TRBV7-2	TRBJ2-5	few	TRBD2	CASSFQASGQETQYF	TGTGCCAGCAGCTTCCAAGCTAGCGGGCAAGAGACCCAGTACTTC
TRBV5-6	TRBJ1-1	NA	NA	CASSRRTVNTEAFF	TGTGCCAGCAGCAGGCGGACAGTGAACACTGAAGCTTTCTTT
TRBV9	TRBJ2-7	NA	NA	CASSAKTGENYEQYF	TGTGCCAGCAGCGCAAAGACAGGTGAAAACTACGAGCAGTACTTC
TRBV11-2	TRBJ2-3	few	TRBD2	CASTPGLASTDTQYF	TGTGCCAGCACCCCTGGACTAGCCTCCACAGATACGCAGTATTTT
TRBV19	TRBJ2-1	few	NA	CASSSWSSSYNEQFF	TGTGCCAGTTCTAGCTGGTCCAGCTCCTACAATGAGCAGTTCTTC
TRBV15	TRBJ2-5	NA	NA	CATSREESRVNETQYF	TGTGCCACCAGCAGAGAAGAGTCGAGGGTGAACGAGACCCAGTACTTC
TRBV18	TRBJ1-1	NA	TRBD1	CASSPQGANTEAFF	TGTGCCAGCTCACCACAGGGGGCGAACACTGAAGCTTTCTTT
TRBV29-1	TRBJ1-2	NA	NA	CSAPTVDYGYTF	TGCAGCGCTCCAACCGTAGACTATGGCTACACCTTC
TRBV10-3	TRBJ2-1	many	TRBD2	CAIRPGTSYNEQFF	TGTGCCATCAGACCCGGGACTAGCTACAATGAGCAGTTCTTC
TRBV7-3	TRBJ2-7	many	TRBD1	CASSPGTGVHEQYF	TGTGCCAGCAGCCCCGGGACAGGTGTTCACGAGCAGTACTTC
TRBV30	TRBJ1-1	NA	NA	CAWSDGAGIEAFF	TGTGCCTGGAGTGACGGGGCAGGTATTGAAGCTTTCTTT
TRBV2	TRBJ2-7	few	NA	CASSVVILGEQYF	TGTGCCAGCAGTGTAGTGATTCTGGGGGAGCAGTACTTC
TRBV6-6	TRBJ2-7	NA	TRBD1	CASRGQGVGPYEQYF	TGTGCCAGCAGGGGACAGGGGGTTGGACCCTACGAGCAGTACTTC
TRBV5-1	TRBJ2-5	few	NA	CASSLRGTFQETQYF	TGCGCCAGCAGCTTGCGCGGCACGTTCCAAGAGACCCAGTACTTC
TRBV10-3	TRBJ2-5	few	NA	CAISGGQLQETQYF	TGTGCCATCAGTGGTGGTCAGCTACAAGAGACCCAGTACTTC
TRBV7-2	TRBJ2-7	NA	NA	CASTSWGEQYF	TGTGCCAGCACCTCATGGGGGGAGCAGTACTTC
TRBV7-9	TRBJ1-5	once	NA	CASSAEVSNQPQHF	TGTGCCAGCAGCGCTGAGGTCTCCAATCAGCCCCAGCATTTT
TRBV6-1	TRBJ2-5	NA	TRBD2	CASSAGLAGPGETQYF	TGTGCCAGCAGTGCGGGACTAGCGGGACCGGGAGAGACCCAGTACTTC
TRBV14	TRBJ2-2	few	NA	CASSQGLNTGELFF	TGTGCCAGCAGCCAAGGACTTAACACCGGGGAGCTGTTTTTT
TRBV7-2	TRBJ2-3	NA	NA	CASSSLASGGTDTQYF	TGTGCCAGCAGCTCCCTAGCGAGTGGGGGCACAGATACGCAGTATTTT
TRBV11-1	TRBJ2-2	many	NA	CASSIDRAGELFF	TGTGCCAGCAGCATCGACCGTGCCGGGGAGCTGTTTTTT
TRBV6-5	TRBJ1-2	NA	TRBD1	CASSYRTGGVRGYTF	TGTGCCAGCAGTTATCGGACAGGGGGCGTGAGAGGCTACACCTTC
TRBV15	TRBJ2-1	NA	NA	CATSGTYSYNEQFF	TGTGCCACCAGCGGGACATACTCCTACAATGAGCAGTTCTTC
TRBV28	TRBJ1-1	few	NA	CAVPLNTEAFF	TGTGCGGTGCCCCTGAACACTGAAGCTTTCTTT
TRBV5-8	TRBJ2-7	few	NA	CASSLAPGGYEQYF	TGTGCCAGCAGCTTGGCTCCAGGAGGCTACGAGCAGTACTTC
TRBV30	TRBJ1-5	NA	TRBD1	CAWSLAGGFLSQPQHF	TGTGCCTGGAGTTTGGCAGGGGGCTTTCTTAGTCAGCCCCAGCATTTT
TRBV30	TRBJ2-7	few	TRBD1	CAWSVDRGHYEQYF	TGTGCCTGGAGTGTCGACAGGGGGCATTACGAGCAGTACTTC
TRBV4-2	TRBJ2-1	few	TRBD2	CASSLSGNNEQFF	TGTGCCAGCAGCCTTAGCGGGAACAATGAGCAGTTCTTC
TRBV28	TRBJ2-1	few	NA	CASSFPRGSYNEQFF	TGTGCCAGCAGTTTCCCCAGGGGATCCTACAATGAGCAGTTCTTC
TRBV14	TRBJ2-2	few	NA	CASSQVWWTGELFF	TGTGCCAGCAGCCAAGTTTGGTGGACCGGGGAGCTGTTTTTT
TRBV2	TRBJ2-1	few	TRBD2	CASRSSGTSYNEQFF	TGTGCCAGCAGGTCTAGCGGTACCTCCTACAATGAGCAGTTCTTC
TRBV6-5	TRBJ2-7	few	NA	CASSYSEAASYEQYF	TGTGCCAGCAGTTACAGTGAAGCGGCTTCCTACGAGCAGTACTTC
TRBV28	TRBJ2-7	few	NA	CASSLNRYEQYF	TGTGCCAGCAGTTTAAATCGTTACGAGCAGTACTTC
TRBV7-2	TRBJ2-5	NA	NA	CASREVGPQYF	TGTGCCAGCCGAGAAGTTGGACCCCAGTACTTC
TRBV10-3	TRBJ1-1	NA	TRBD1	CAISGRQGANTEAFF	TGTGCCATCAGTGGGAGACAGGGGGCGAACACTGAAGCTTTCTTT
TRBV19	TRBJ2-3	few	NA	CASSIREDTQYF	TGTGCCAGTAGTATTAGAGAGGATACGCAGTATTTT
TRBV10-3	TRBJ2-3	few	NA	CAISEAQRSSTDTQYF	TGTGCCATCAGTGAGGCTCAGCGGAGTAGCACAGATACGCAGTATTTT
TRBV9	TRBJ2-1	few	NA	CARPFNEQFF	TGTGCCAGGCCTTTCAATGAGCAGTTCTTC
TRBV6-1	TRBJ2-7	few	NA	CASSEAIGEQYF	TGTGCCAGCAGTGAAGCGATAGGCGAGCAGTACTTC
TRBV11-2	TRBJ2-1	NA	TRBD2	CASSPSGASGYNEQFF	TGTGCCAGCAGCCCCTCTGGGGCTAGCGGGTACAATGAGCAGTTCTTC
TRBV13	TRBJ2-3	NA	TRBD1	CASSFRGPTSTDTQYF	TGTGCCAGCAGCTTCAGGGGGCCTACTAGCACAGATACGCAGTATTTT